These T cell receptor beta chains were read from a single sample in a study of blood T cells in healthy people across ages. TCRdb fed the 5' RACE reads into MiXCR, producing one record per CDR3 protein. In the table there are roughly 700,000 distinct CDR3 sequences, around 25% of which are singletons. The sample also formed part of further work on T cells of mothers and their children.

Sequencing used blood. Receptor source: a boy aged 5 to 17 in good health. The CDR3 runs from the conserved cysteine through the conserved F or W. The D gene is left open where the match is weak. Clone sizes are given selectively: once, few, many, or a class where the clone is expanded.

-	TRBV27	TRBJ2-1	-	TGTGCCAGCAGTCCTACCAGGGGATTCAATGAGCAGTTCTTC	CASSPTRGFNEQFF
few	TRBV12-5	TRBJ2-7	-	TGTGCTAGTGGTTATATAGGAGGGGACGAGCAGTACTTC	CASGYIGGDEQYF
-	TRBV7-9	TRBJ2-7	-	TGTGCCAGCAGCCCCTCCGTTGCAGGGGACGAGCAGTACTTC	CASSPSVAGDEQYF
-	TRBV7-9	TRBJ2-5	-	TGTGCCAGCAGCCTTGGGTTGGGGCAACGAGCGGAGACCCAGTACTTC	CASSLGLGQRAETQYF
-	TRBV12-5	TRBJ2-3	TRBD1	TGTGCTAGTGGTTTAGGGACAGCCTTCTCGGATACGCAGTATTTT	CASGLGTAFSDTQYF
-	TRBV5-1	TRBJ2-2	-	TGCGCCAGCAGCTTGTTTTCGGACGCCGGGGAGCTGTTTTTT	CASSLFSDAGELFF
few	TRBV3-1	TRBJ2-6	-	TGTGCCAGCAGCCAAGGGAGGATGACGATGACCTCTGGGGCCAACGTCCTGACTTTC	CASSQGRMTMTSGANVLTF
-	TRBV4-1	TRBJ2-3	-	TGCGCCAGCAGCCAAGTTTTCCGGGGGCCAGATACGCAGTATTTT	CASSQVFRGPDTQYF
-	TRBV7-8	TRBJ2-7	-	TGTGCCAGCAGCTTTAGGGGGATGGGGCAGTACTTC	CASSFRGMGQYF
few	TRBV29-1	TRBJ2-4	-	TGCAGCGCCCGCCCCGTAGCCAAAAACATTCAGTACTTC	CSARPVAKNIQYF
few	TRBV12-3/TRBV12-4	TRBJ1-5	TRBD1	TGTGCCAGCAGTTCCCGACAGGGTGGGCATCAGCCCCAGCATTTT	CASSSRQGGHQPQHF
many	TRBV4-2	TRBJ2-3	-	TGTGCCAGCATGTCTCGAGGGAATCGAGATACGCAGTATTTT	CASMSRGNRDTQYF
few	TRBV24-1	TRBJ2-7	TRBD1	TGTGCCACCAGTGATTCGACAGGGTTAGACGAGCAGTACTTC	CATSDSTGLDEQYF
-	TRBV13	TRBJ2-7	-	TGTGCCAGCAGCTTAAAGGCCCAGTCCTACGAGCAGTACTTC	CASSLKAQSYEQYF
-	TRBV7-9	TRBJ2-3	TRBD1	TGTGCCAGCAGCACGGGACAGTACCAGCAGGGAGATACGCAGTATTTT	CASSTGQYQQGDTQYF
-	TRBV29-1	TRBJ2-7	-	TGCAGCGTTGTGTGGGGACGCTCCTACGAGCAGTACTTC	CSVVWGRSYEQYF
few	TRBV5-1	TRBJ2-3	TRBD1	TGCGCCAGCAGCTTGGATACAGGGGCCCGCACAGATACGCAGTATTTT	CASSLDTGARTDTQYF
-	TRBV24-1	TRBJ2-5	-	TGTGCCACCAGTGACGGGAAAGAGACCCAGTACTTC	CATSDGKETQYF
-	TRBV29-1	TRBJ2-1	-	TGCAGCGTTGGCGGGACGTTAATCAATGAGCAGTTCTTC	CSVGGTLINEQFF
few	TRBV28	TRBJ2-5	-	TGTGCCACCGGGTCGAGCGAAGAGACCCAGTACTTC	CATGSSEETQYF
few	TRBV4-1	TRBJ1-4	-	TGCGCCAGCAGCCCCACCCTGACGGCAACTAATGAAAAACTGTTTTTT	CASSPTLTATNEKLFF
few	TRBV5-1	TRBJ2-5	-	TGCGCCAGCAGCTTGGACCTTCCCCAAACAGAGACCCAGTACTTC	CASSLDLPQTETQYF
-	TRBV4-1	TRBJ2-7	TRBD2	TGCGCCAGCAGCCAGTATATAGCGGGACCCTACGAGCAGTACTTC	CASSQYIAGPYEQYF
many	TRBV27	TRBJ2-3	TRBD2	TGTGCCAGCAGTTCCCCGACTAGCGGATACACAGATACGCAGTATTTT	CASSSPTSGYTDTQYF
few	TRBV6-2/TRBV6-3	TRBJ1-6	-	TGTGCCAGCAGACGCGACGGTAGCTCCTATAATTCACCCCTCCACTTT	CASRRDGSSYNSPLHF
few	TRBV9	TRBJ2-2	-	TGTGCCAGCAGCTCCCCCAGAACCGGGGAGCTGTTTTTT	CASSSPRTGELFF
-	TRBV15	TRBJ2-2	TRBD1	TGTGCCACCAGCCCCAGGACAGGGGGAATGTCCGGGGAGCTGTTTTTT	CATSPRTGGMSGELFF
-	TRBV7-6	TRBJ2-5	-	TGTGCCAGCAGTTTCGTTGCGGCGGGCCAAGAGACCCAGTACTTC	CASSFVAAGQETQYF
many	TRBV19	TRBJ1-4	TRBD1	TGTGCCAGTAGTACCACAGGGGAGGATGAAAAACTGTTTTTT	CASSTTGEDEKLFF
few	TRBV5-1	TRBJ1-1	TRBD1	TGCGCCAGCAGCTTTACGACAGGGAACATTAACACTGCTGAAGCTTTCTTT	CASSFTTGNINTAEAFF
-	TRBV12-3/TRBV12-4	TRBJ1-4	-	TGTGCCAGCTGCTCGGTAGCAACTAATGAAAAACTGTTTTTT	CASCSVATNEKLFF
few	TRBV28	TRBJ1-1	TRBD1	TGTGCCAGCAGTTCCCCCAATTATGGGACAGGGGCCTCTGAAGCTTTCTTT	CASSSPNYGTGASEAFF
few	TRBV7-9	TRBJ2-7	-	TGTGCCAGCAGTCCCGAGATCGGGGGCGCCACCGACTACGAGCAGTACTTC	CASSPEIGGATDYEQYF
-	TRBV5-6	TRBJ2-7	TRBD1	TGTGCCAGCAGCTTCCCGACAGGGAGAGACGAGCAGTACTTC	CASSFPTGRDEQYF
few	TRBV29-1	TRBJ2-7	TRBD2	TGCAGCGTTAAGCGGGAGGGCTTGAACGAGCAGTACTTC	CSVKREGLNEQYF
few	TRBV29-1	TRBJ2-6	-	TGCAGCGTTGGTGAGGACGGTGGGGCCAACGTCCTGACTTTC	CSVGEDGGANVLTF
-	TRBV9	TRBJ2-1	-	TGTGCCAGCAGCGCTTACAATGAGGGAACCCAGTTCTTC	CASSAYNEGTQFF
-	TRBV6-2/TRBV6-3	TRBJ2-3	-	TGTGCCAGCAGTTACCCAGACTGGGATACGCAGTATTTT	CASSYPDWDTQYF
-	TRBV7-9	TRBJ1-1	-	TGTGCCAGCAGCTTAGCCTTCGGGACTGAAGCTTTCTTT	CASSLAFGTEAFF
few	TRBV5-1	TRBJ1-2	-	TGCGCCAGCAGCTTGGCCGGAGGACAGTATGGCTACACCTTC	CASSLAGGQYGYTF
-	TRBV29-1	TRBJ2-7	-	TGCAGCGTTGTTTGGTCACCCTTAAGCTCCTACGAGCAGTACTTC	CSVVWSPLSSYEQYF
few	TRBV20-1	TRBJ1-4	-	TGCAGTGCTAGAGATCCCGGCGGAGCAAATGAAAAACTGTTTTTT	CSARDPGGANEKLFF
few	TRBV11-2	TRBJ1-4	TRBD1	TGTGCCAGCAGCCCGACAGGGACATATGAAAAACTGTTTTTT	CASSPTGTYEKLFF
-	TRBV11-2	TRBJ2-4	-	TGTGCCATAATCCTCGGAACGGAGGCCAAAAACATTCAGTACTTC	CAIILGTEAKNIQYF
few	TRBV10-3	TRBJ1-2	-	TGTGCCATCAGTAGGGGACAAGACTATGGCTACACCTTC	CAISRGQDYGYTF
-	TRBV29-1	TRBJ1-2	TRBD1	TGCAGCTCCGACGCGGGACAGGGAAACTATGGCTACACCTTC	CSSDAGQGNYGYTF
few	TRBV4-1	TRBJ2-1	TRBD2	TGCGCCAGCAGCCAAGAAAGGCTAGCGGGAGGGGTTGAGCAGTTCTTC	CASSQERLAGGVEQFF
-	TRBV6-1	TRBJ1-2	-	TGTGCCAGCAGGGAGGAAGGGAGCTTGTTTAGCTATGGCTACACCTTC	CASREEGSLFSYGYTF
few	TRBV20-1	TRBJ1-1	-	TGCAGTGCTAGAGATCGTGGCAGGGTGGATACTGAAGCTTTCTTT	CSARDRGRVDTEAFF
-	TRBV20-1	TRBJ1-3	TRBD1	TGCAGTGCTAGTAAACTCGACAGGGATTACTCTGGAAACACCATATATTTT	CSASKLDRDYSGNTIYF
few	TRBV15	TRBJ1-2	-	TGTGCCACCAGCAGAGATAAGTCCCACGGAGCGACCTATGGCTACACCTTC	CATSRDKSHGATYGYTF
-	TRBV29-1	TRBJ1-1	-	TGCAGCGTTGAATCTCCAGGCCCAAACACTGAAGCTTTCTTT	CSVESPGPNTEAFF
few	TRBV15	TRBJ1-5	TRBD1	TGTGCCACCAGCAGGGGGGACAGGGGAAGCAATCAGCCCCAGCATTTT	CATSRGDRGSNQPQHF
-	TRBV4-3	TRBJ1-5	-	TGCACCAGCAGCCAAGGAGTTAGCAATCAGCCCCAGCATTTT	CTSSQGVSNQPQHF